This T cell receptor (beta chain) was observed in a study of T cells in Graves' hyperthyroidism and ophthalmopathy. On the study more broadly: Before any treatment, at initial diagnosis, peripheral blood was collected. Study-wide findings and caveats: Blood held most thyroid clonotypes expanded above 0.001 frequency.

What was amplified from RNA transcripts were TCR beta CDR3 regions. Initially, a first-round RT-PCR of the TCR CDR3 employed the HTBI primer set. TCRdb re-derived calls from the multiplex PCR reads in MiXCR, one entry per CDR3 protein. Among over 300,000 distinct CDR3 sequences listed, roughly 13% were seen once. With a duration under 2 months, the hyperthyroidism was newly diagnosed in patients aged 18 to 65. Germline lookup yields CDR1 SGHAT and CDR2 FQNNGV. V trimming: 5 bases; J trimming: 5 bases; junction bases outside the gene matches: 8. This CDR3 has 14 amino acids. Turning to this clonotype: Antigen unknown. A much bigger clone sits one base away, suggesting this may be a read error.

The origin of this receptor is a woman aged 55-70 years with Graves' hyperthyroidism. This chain connects TRBV11-2 to TRBJ2-7; 8 positions agree with TRBD1. Specimen: blood. Here the CDR3 DNA reads TGTGCCAGCAGCCCCCCTTGGACAGGGAACGAGCAGTACTTC. Its translation is CASSPPWTGNEQYF.